The 19 T cell receptor beta chains in this list originate from one sample, sequenced in a study of blood T cell repertoires in COVID-19. Clones were read by immunoSEQ multiplex PCR, and TCRdb kept only the in-frame ones, dropping some. The table lists 200,000 to 300,000 clones, more than 65% of them singletons. Source material: peripheral blood. The source is a woman older than 75 with acute or convalescent COVID-19.

This clone has a single count. The chain has TRBV27 and TRBJ2-1, with a tentative D call TRBD2 (6 bases). Per germline, CDR1 MNHEY and CDR2 SMNVEV (reference sequence). This CDR3 is 16 amino acids long. Trimming left V 2 bases short and J 7 bases short, with 18 bases between. CDR3 amino acids: CASSLNPKVGGNEQFF. The CDR3 DNA is TGTGCCAGCAGTTTAAATCCCAAGGTCGGGGGAAATGAGCAGTTCTTC.

This clone was observed a few times. This rearrangement joins TRBV28 to TRBJ1-3; D gene ambiguous. V lost 1 base and J 11 bases, leaving 6 bases between the germline ends. The germline V gene has CDR1 MDHEN and CDR2 SYDVKM. This CDR3 spans 11 amino acids. The CDR3 is CASSLSRAIYF. The CDR3 DNA is TGTGCCAGCAGTTTATCCCGGGCCATATATTTT.

The chain recombines TRBV9 with TRBJ1-6, with TRBD1 matching 12 bases. The V gene end was trimmed by 1 base and the J gene end by 0 bases; junction bases not matched to a gene: 2. Germline CDR1 reads SGDLS; CDR2 reads YYNGEE. The CDR3 spans 18 residues. CDR3 in amino acids: CASSVMGQGASYNSPLHF. The CDR3 DNA is TGTGCCAGCAGCGTAATGGGACAGGGGGCCTCCTATAATTCACCCCTCCACTTT.

The rearrangement joins TRBV6-2 or TRBV6-3 to TRBJ1-1; tentatively, D is TRBD1 (5 bases). Germline V gene data show CDR1 as MNHEY and CDR2 as SVGEGT. The CDR3 has 16 residues. With 2 bases removed from V and 0 bases from J, the gap between germline ends came to 13 bases. Here the CDR3 DNA reads TGTGCCAGCAGTTACCCTGCGCGGGGGGTGAACACTGAAGCTTTCTTT. This encodes CASSYPARGVNTEAFF.

With respect to this clone: Other nucleotide sequences in the sample specify the same CDR3. The chain recombines TRBV7-2 with TRBJ2-3; D gene unclear. V gave up 5 bases and J gave up 0 bases, with 9 bases separating them. CDR3 size: 14 residues. Germline CDR1 and CDR2: SGHTA and FQGNSA. The CDR3 nucleotides read TGTGCCAGCAGCCTTGGGCCTAGCACAGATACGCAGTATTTT. It codes for CASSLGPSTDTQYF.

V gene TRBV4-1 combines with J gene TRBJ2-3; 11 nucleotides agree with TRBD2. V lost 4 bases, J lost 1 base, and 10 bases stayed unmatched. The CDR3 loop spans 18 amino acids. Germline CDR1 reads MGHRA; CDR2 reads YSYEKL. The CDR3, as DNA: TGCGCCAGCAGCCCTCTAGAACAGACTAGCGGGGGCACAGATACGCAGTATTTT. Protein sequence: CASSPLEQTSGGTDTQYF.

The V gene is TRBV29-1, the J gene TRBJ2-7, with TRBD1 matching over 9 bases. Trimming took 6 bases from V and 5 from J; bases not matched to a gene: 8. The germline gives CDR1 SQVTM, CDR2 ANQGSEA. This CDR3 comprises 13 residues. CDR3 bases: TGCAGCGTGGGCGGGACAGGGTCTCACGAGCAGTACTTC. This codes for CSVGGTGSHEQYF.

The chain couples TRBV2 to TRBJ1-6, with 10 bases fitting TRBD1. V was clipped by 5 bases and J by 5 bases; unmatched bases: 3. The germline gives CDR1 SNHLY, CDR2 FYNNEI. The CDR3 is 15 amino acids. As DNA, the CDR3 is TGTGCCAGCAGTATCGGGACAGGGGATAATTCACCCCTCCACTTT. Its protein product is CASSIGTGDNSPLHF.

This chain links TRBV28 with TRBJ1-2; D unclear. Germline V CDR1 and CDR2: MDHEN, SYDVKM. V was shortened by 5 bases and J by 8 bases, with 12 bases between the two germline ends. The CDR3 consists of 12 residues. The CDR3 DNA sequence: TGTGCCAGCAGTCCCCTAGTTGGAGGCTACACCTTC. This sequence encodes CASSPLVGGYTF.

CDR3: CASSLGGRGNEQFF. CDR3 DNA: TGTGCCAGCAGCTTAGGCGGGAGGGGCAATGAGCAGTTCTTC. The chain is built from TRBV7-9 and TRBJ2-1; the match to TRBD2 covers 9 bases. CDR1 is SEHNR and CDR2 is FQNEAQ in the germline V gene (reference sequence). This CDR3 has 14 amino acids. V shed 1 base and J 6 bases; nucleotides not matched to a gene: 1. The full variable domain, rest sourced from reference TRBV7-9 and TRBJ2-1, is DTGVSQNPRHKITKRGQNVTFRCDPISEHNRLYWYRQTLGQGPEFLTYFQNEAQLEKSRLLSDRFSAERPKGSFSTLEIQRTEQGDSAMYLCASSLGGRGNEQFFGPGTRLTVL.

The gene calls are TRBV2 and TRBJ1-6; 7 bases fit TRBD1. From germline, CDR1 is SNHLY and CDR2 FYNNEI. CDR3 length: 15 residues. V gave up 0 bases and J gave up 7 bases; unmatched junction bases: 3. CDR3 in DNA: TGTGCCAGCAGTGAAGCGGGACAGCCAAATTCACCCCTCCACTTT. The encoded protein is CASSEAGQPNSPLHF.

The chain recombines TRBV2 with TRBJ2-7, with 8 bases fitting TRBD1. CDR1 is SNHLY, CDR2 FYNNEI, per germline. This CDR3 spans 14 amino acids. Losses at the gene ends were 6 bases for V and 6 bases for J; bases not matched to a gene: 10. The CDR3 region is CASRLGQAWGEQYF. CDR3 nucleotide sequence: TGTGCCAGCAGGTTGGGACAGGCATGGGGCGAGCAGTACTTC.

CDR3 nucleotides: TGTGCCAGCAGTTTCGGGGGGCAGACCTACGAGCAGTACTTC. The encoded protein is CASSFGGQTYEQYF. V gene TRBV28 combines with J gene TRBJ2-7, with D possibly being TRBD2 (7 bases). Germline lookup yields CDR1 MDHEN and CDR2 SYDVKM. With 3 bases removed from V and 2 bases from J, the gap between germline ends came to 11 bases. The CDR3 loop spans 14 amino acids.

The J gene is TRBJ1-2, the V gene TRBV9; perhaps TRBD1 as D (5 bases). The CDR3 extends over 16 amino acids. Germline V gene sequence: CDR1 SGDLS, CDR2 YYNGEE. The V gene lost 0 bases and the J gene lost 0 bases, with 12 bases spanning the gap. CDR3 DNA sequence: TGTGCCAGCAGCGTAGTCCTGGGGGAGGCTAACTATGGCTACACCTTC. Protein sequence: CASSVVLGEANYGYTF.

The rearrangement uses TRBV5-1 and TRBJ2-3, with D uncertain. Germline V gene data show CDR1 as SGHRS and CDR2 as YFSETQ. The V end was cut by 0 bases, the J end by 2 bases, with 7 bases between. The CDR3 extends over 14 amino acids. The CDR3 spells CASSLELFTDTQYF. CDR3 sequence (DNA): TGCGCCAGCAGCTTGGAACTTTTCACAGATACGCAGTATTTT.

This clone was seen once. The chain has TRBV24-1 and TRBJ2-5; 9 nucleotides agree with TRBD1. Germline values: CDR1 KGHDR, CDR2 SFDVKD. The CDR3 has 18 residues. The trim removed 7 bases at V and 1 base at J, leaving 15 bases unmatched. DNA of the CDR3: TGTGCCACCAGCGACGAGACAGGGGGGTCGAGGTTCCAAGAGACCCAGTACTTC. It yields the protein CATSDETGGSRFQETQYF.

The chain carries TRBV29-1 and TRBJ2-2, with 7 bases lining up with TRBD1. This CDR3 region has 15 residues. The germline V gene encodes CDR1 SQVTM and CDR2 ANQGSEA. Trimming took 2 bases from V and 0 from J; bases not matched to a gene: 3. This CDR3 is CSVEKGQTNTGELFF. In DNA, the CDR3 is TGCAGCGTTGAAAAGGGACAGACGAACACCGGGGAGCTGTTTTTT.

Note on this clone: Other DNA sequences in this specimen translate into the identical CDR3. The V and J genes are TRBV4-2 and TRBJ1-1, with unresolved D. The CDR3 loop spans 14 amino acids. Germline V CDR1 and CDR2: LGHNA, YNFKEQ. Trimming removed 1 base at V and 0 bases at J, with 6 bases between. CDR3: CASSQGQVNTEAFF. The DNA for the CDR3 is TGTGCCAGCAGCCAAGGGCAGGTGAACACTGAAGCTTTCTTT.

J is TRBJ2-2 and V is TRBV7-3, with D hard to call. Trimming removed 5 bases from V and 1 base from J, with 5 bases in between. This CDR3 region has 13 residues. The germline CDR1 and CDR2 sequences are SGHTA and FQGTGA. The CDR3 sequence: CASSRGNTGELFF. The DNA for the CDR3 is TGTGCCAGCAGCAGAGGGAACACCGGGGAGCTGTTTTTT. Complete variable domain (other parts from reference TRBV7-3 and TRBJ2-2): GAGVSQTPSNKVTEKGKYVELRCDPISGHTALYWYRQSLGQGPEFLIYFQGTGAADDSGLPNDRFFAVRPEGSVSTLKIQRTERGDSAVYLCASSRGNTGELFFGEGSRLTVL.